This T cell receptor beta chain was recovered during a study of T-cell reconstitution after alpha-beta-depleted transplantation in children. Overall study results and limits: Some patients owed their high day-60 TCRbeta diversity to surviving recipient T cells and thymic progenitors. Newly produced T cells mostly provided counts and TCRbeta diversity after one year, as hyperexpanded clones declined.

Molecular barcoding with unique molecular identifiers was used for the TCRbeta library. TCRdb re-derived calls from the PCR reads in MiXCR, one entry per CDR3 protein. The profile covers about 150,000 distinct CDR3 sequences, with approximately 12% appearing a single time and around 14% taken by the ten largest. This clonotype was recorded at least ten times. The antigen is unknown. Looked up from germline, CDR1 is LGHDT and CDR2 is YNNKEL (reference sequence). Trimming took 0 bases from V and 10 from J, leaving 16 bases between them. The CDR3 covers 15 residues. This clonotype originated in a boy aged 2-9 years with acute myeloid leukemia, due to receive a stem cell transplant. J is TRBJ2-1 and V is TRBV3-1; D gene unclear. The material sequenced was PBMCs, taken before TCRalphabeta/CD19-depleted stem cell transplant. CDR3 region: CASSQEGGRHGEQFF. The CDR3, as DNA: TGTGCCAGCAGCCAAGAGGGCGGTCGGCACGGAGAGCAGTTCTTC.